This T cell receptor (beta chain) was sequenced during a study of blood T cell repertoires in COVID-19. Study-level information: PBMCs, B-cell-depleted T cells, or T cells were the source of the cDNA or gDNA that made up the material.

This CDR3 spans 15 amino acids. The V gene's germline CDR1 is SNHLY and CDR2 FYNNEI. The ends lost 7 bases at V and 5 bases at J; junction bases unmatched: 8. Adults between about 18 and 89 years of age took part from about 24 US areas. Clinical history reported by participants formed the basis on which cohorts were assigned. In this sample, this clone turned up a few times. Generated by immunoSEQ multiplex PCR, the TCRdb table keeps only in-frame clones and is missing some. The sample consists of fewer than 350,000 clones, around 85% of them appearing once. V usage is TRBV2 and J usage is TRBJ1-3; TRBD1 agrees at 10 bases. The origin of this receptor is a woman aged 25-40 years who had been exposed to COVID-19. The specimen was PBMCs or T cells enriched from blood (not recorded which). CDR3 nucleotides: TGTGCCAGCACCGGACAGGGGGGCCTACGAAACACCATATATTTT. Its translation is CASTGQGGLRNTIYF.